These 17 T cell receptor beta chains came from one sample sequenced in a study of T-cell reconstitution after alpha-beta-depleted transplantation in children. Findings of the study overall: At the one-year point after transplant, T-cell counts and TCRbeta diversity were found to come mostly from T cells that had been newly produced.

Unique molecular identifiers were incorporated into the prepared TCRbeta library. From the PCR reads, TCRdb called clonotypes with MiXCR, one entry per CDR3 protein. Of approximately 300,000 distinct CDR3 sequences detected, roughly 8.2% appear once; the ten largest clones hold approximately 9.1%. The antigens for these receptors are not known. This material consisted of peripheral blood, taken 360 days after TCRalphabeta/CD19-depleted stem cell transplant. Receptors were obtained from a female patient aged 2 to 10 who had a stem cell transplant for Fanconi anemia, so the T cells may come from the graft donor.

This clonotype was found many times. The chain couples TRBV7-2 to TRBJ2-7, with D unclear. This CDR3 is built from 14 residues. CDR1 is SGHTA and CDR2 is FQGNSA in the germline V gene. V was trimmed by 1 base and J by 6 bases, leaving 13 bases between them. This CDR3 reads CASSLEPKSLEQYF. The DNA for the CDR3 is TGTGCCAGCAGCTTAGAGCCAAAATCTCTCGAGCAGTACTTC.

At least ten counts were recorded for this clonotype. The rearrangement joins TRBV27 to TRBJ1-2, with D possibly TRBD1 on 5 matching bases. Germline CDR1 is MNHEY and CDR2 is SMNVEV (reference sequence). The CDR3 sequence is 13 residues long. V dropped 2 bases and J dropped 2 bases, with 6 bases sitting between them. In nucleotides, the CDR3 is TGTGCCAGCAGTTTAAGGGGAAACTATGGCTACACCTTC. Translation gives CASSLRGNYGYTF.

This clonotype has a count of ten or more. V gene TRBV20-1 combines with J gene TRBJ1-6; weak D call: TRBD1 (6 bases). V was shortened by 1 base and J by 7 bases, with 8 bases between the two germline ends. The CDR3 has 13 residues. In germline, CDR1 is DFQATT, CDR2 SNEGSKA (reference sequence). CDR3 residues: CSARGQANSPLHF. CDR3 sequence (DNA): TGCAGTGCTAGAGGACAGGCAAATTCACCCCTCCACTTT.

In this sample, this clonotype turned up many times. The chain recombines TRBV28 with TRBJ2-3; D may match TRBD1 or TRBD2 (5 bases each). CDR1 and CDR2 from the germline V gene are MDHEN and SYDVKM. Between the trimmed V and J ends, which lost 4 bases and 0 bases, there was a span of 17 bases. The CDR3 is 17 residues long. The CDR3 is CASSSDGGRTSTDTQYF. CDR3 DNA sequence: TGTGCCAGCAGTTCTGATGGGGGACGCACTAGCACAGATACGCAGTATTTT.

In its sample, this clonotype was seen many times. This chain joins TRBV12-3 or TRBV12-4 and TRBJ2-5; 11 bases are shared with TRBD1. The CDR3 length is 16 residues. With 6 bases clipped from V and 5 bases from J, the junction kept 11 bases outside the gene matches. CDR3 coding DNA: TGTGCCAGCAGCCCTAAGGACAGGGGGCCCCGTGAGACCCAGTACTTC. It is translated as CASSPKDRGPRETQYF.

This clonotype came up many times. V and J are TRBV5-1 and TRBJ2-3, with 7 positions matching TRBD1. The CDR3 totals 16 residues. Germline V gene lookup returns CDR1 SGHRS and CDR2 YFSETQ. J gave up 2 bases and V 4 bases, and 10 bases lay outside the gene matches. The CDR3 here is CASSGGQIWVTDTQYF. In nucleotides, the CDR3 is TGCGCCAGCAGCGGGGGACAGATTTGGGTCACAGATACGCAGTATTTT. The full variable domain, completed using reference TRBV5-1 and TRBJ2-3, is KAGVTQTPRYLIKTRGQQVTLSCSPISGHRSVSWYQQTPGQGLQFLFEYFSETQRNKGNFPGRFSGRQFSNSRSEMNVSTLELGDSALYLCASSGGQIWVTDTQYFGPGTRLTVL.

This clonotype was counted ten times or more. The germline gene is not matched at one end of the junction; a read error may be the cause. J is TRBJ2-4 and V is TRBV11-1; 7 nucleotides line up with TRBD1. Germline CDR1 and CDR2: SGHAT and FQDESV (reference sequence). CDR3 length: 13 amino acids. The DNA for the CDR3 is TGTGCCAGCAGCTTAGACCCCGGGACAGTATCGCACTTC. This encodes CASSLDPGTVSHF.

Many counts were recorded for this clonotype. A read error may explain this, as a much larger clone is one base away. The chain joins TRBV7-2 to TRBJ2-7, with D hard to call. The CDR3 length is 12 residues. Between the trimmed V and J ends, which lost 0 bases and 2 bases, there was a span of 2 bases. The germline V gene encodes CDR1 SGHTA and CDR2 FQGNSA. This CDR3 reads CASSLAAYEQYF. CDR3 coding DNA: TGTGCCAGCAGCTTAGCCGCCTACGAGCAGTACTTC.

This clonotype was seen a handful of times. The chain recombines TRBV20-1 with TRBJ1-2; TRBD1 matches at 9 bases. With V trimmed by 3 bases and J by 4 bases, 6 bases remained unmatched. This CDR3 region has 14 residues. Germline values: CDR1 DFQATT, CDR2 SNEGSKA (reference sequence). As DNA, the CDR3 is TGCAGTGCTAGTCCGGGACAGGGAGCCTATGGCTACACCTTC. As protein: CSASPGQGAYGYTF.

This clonotype was picked up many times. The chain has TRBV28 and TRBJ1-2, with D unresolved. Germline-derived CDR1 and CDR2 are MDHEN and SYDVKM. Trimming removed 6 bases from V and 4 bases from J, with 15 bases in between. The CDR3 extends over 14 amino acids. The CDR3 coding sequence is TGTGCCAGCAGCCCCGGGCCGGATATCTATGGCTACACCTTC. Translated: CASSPGPDIYGYTF.

Many counts were recorded for this clonotype. The chain combines TRBV12-3 or TRBV12-4 with TRBJ2-1; 9 bases fit TRBD2. The CDR3 is 14 amino acids. V lost 6 bases and J lost 8; bases outside the gene matches: 8. CDR3: CASRSGRGGHEQFF. The CDR3 DNA sequence: TGTGCCAGCAGATCGGGGCGGGGGGGGCATGAGCAGTTCTTC.

V usage is TRBV3-1 and J usage is TRBJ2-7, with D possibly matching TRBD2 (8 bases). Trimming removed 1 base at V and 4 bases at J, with 14 bases between. The CDR3 is 15 residues long. Germline-derived CDR1 and CDR2 are LGHDT and YNNKEL (reference sequence). Written as DNA, the CDR3 is TGTGCCAGCAGCCAAGCAGGGGGGACTAGGTACGAGCAGTACTTC. This translates into CASSQAGGTRYEQYF.

This clonotype was observed at least ten times. This rearrangement joins TRBV13 to TRBJ2-7, with 9 nucleotides matching TRBD2. The CDR3 runs to 16 residues. V was clipped by 5 bases and J by 1 base; unmatched bases: 9. CDR1 is PRHDT, CDR2 FYEKMQ, per germline (reference sequence). The CDR3 coding sequence is TGTGCCAGCAGCCCGAGTAGCGGGGGTGGTTCCTACGAGCAGTACTTC. It is translated as CASSPSSGGGSYEQYF. Supplemented by reference TRBV13 and TRBJ2-7, the full variable domain reads AAGVIQSPRHLIKEKRETATLKCYPIPRHDTVYWYQQGPGQDPQFLISFYEKMQSDKGSIPDRFSAQQFSDYHSELNMSSLELGDSALYFCASSPSSGGGSYEQYFGPGTRLTVT.

The chain is built from TRBV20-1 and TRBJ2-7; a possible D gene is TRBD1 (6 bases). Germline lookup yields CDR1 DFQATT and CDR2 SNEGSKA (reference sequence). The germline V and J ends were trimmed by 4 bases and 2 bases, with 15 bases remaining between them. The CDR3 sequence is 14 residues long. The CDR3 reads CSAINPRGTYEQYF. CDR3 coding DNA: TGCAGTGCTATCAATCCAAGGGGGACCTACGAGCAGTACTTC.

This clonotype showed up many times. The chain uses TRBV12-3 or TRBV12-4 and TRBJ2-5, with TRBD1 identical over 8 bases. This CDR3 is built from 13 residues. After removal of 8 bases from V and 5 bases from J, the junction contained 7 bases not matched to a gene. DNA for the CDR3: TGTGCCAGCGCTTCAGGGGGCGCGGAGACCCAGTACTTC. This sequence encodes CASASGGAETQYF.

This clonotype was seen once. The chain employs TRBV6-2 or TRBV6-3 and TRBJ2-7, with 9 bases aligning to TRBD2. Germline CDR1 and CDR2: MNHEY and SVGEGT. The J segment lost 4 bases and the V segment lost 7 bases, leaving 5 bases of the junction unmatched. CDR3 length equals 13 residues. The CDR3 spells CASTTSGIYEQYF. DNA of the CDR3: TGTGCCAGCACGACTAGCGGTATTTACGAGCAGTACTTC.

This clonotype came up many times. The V and J genes are TRBV20-1 and TRBJ2-2, with D perhaps matching TRBD1 (5 bases). The CDR3 is made up of 15 amino acids. V gave up 3 bases and J gave up 2 bases, with 13 bases separating them. CDR1 is DFQATT and CDR2 is SNEGSKA in the germline V gene (reference sequence). The CDR3 bases are TGCAGTGCTAGTTTGGGGCCTTTAAACACCGGGGAGCTGTTTTTT. Translating it yields CSASLGPLNTGELFF.